This T cell receptor beta chain was captured in a study of T cells in Graves' hyperthyroidism and ophthalmopathy. In germline, CDR1 is SGHRS, CDR2 YFSETQ. J lost 6 bases, V lost 6 bases, and 9 bases had no gene match. The CDR3 extends over 15 amino acids. This clonotype came up many times. TCR beta CDR3 region amplification was performed from RNA transcripts. First-round RT-PCR with HTBI primers amplified the TCR CDR3 region. TCRdb itself ran the multiplex PCR reads through MiXCR, one entry per CDR3 protein. The repertoire consists of approximately 150,000 distinct CDR3 sequences, with about 9% occurring once and the leading ten covering approximately 20%.

Sequenced sample: blood. The chain employs TRBV5-1 and TRBJ2-3; 11 bases map to TRBD2. The TCR originated in a woman aged 18-29 years with Graves' hyperthyroidism that later progressed to Graves' ophthalmopathy. The CDR3 sequence is CASTFTSGSLDTQYF. The CDR3 DNA reads as TGCGCCAGCACATTTACTAGCGGGAGTTTGGATACGCAGTATTTT.